This T cell receptor (beta chain) was recovered during a study of OX40 agonist ivuxolimab in advanced cancers. Sampling of blood occurred at baseline, cycle 4 day 1, and cycle 7 day 1. Some clones are missing from TCRdb's copy, which holds only in-frame ones; the method was immunoSEQ multiplex PCR. The profile shows approximately 60,000 clones, about four fifths of them singletons. Germline CDR1 SQVTM, CDR2 ANQGSEA. Trimming took 7 bases from V and 1 from J, leaving 10 bases between them. CDR3 length equals 12 residues. Specimen: CD4+ or CD8+ T cells sorted from blood, collected in a trial of the OX40 agonist ivuxolimab. This sequence originates from an adult with an advanced solid tumor such as melanoma, head and neck, liver or kidney cancer. This chain joins TRBV29-1 and TRBJ1-1; D not certain. The CDR3: CSASRGNTEAFF. Here the CDR3 DNA reads TGCAGCGCCTCCCGGGGGAACACTGAAGCTTTCTTT.